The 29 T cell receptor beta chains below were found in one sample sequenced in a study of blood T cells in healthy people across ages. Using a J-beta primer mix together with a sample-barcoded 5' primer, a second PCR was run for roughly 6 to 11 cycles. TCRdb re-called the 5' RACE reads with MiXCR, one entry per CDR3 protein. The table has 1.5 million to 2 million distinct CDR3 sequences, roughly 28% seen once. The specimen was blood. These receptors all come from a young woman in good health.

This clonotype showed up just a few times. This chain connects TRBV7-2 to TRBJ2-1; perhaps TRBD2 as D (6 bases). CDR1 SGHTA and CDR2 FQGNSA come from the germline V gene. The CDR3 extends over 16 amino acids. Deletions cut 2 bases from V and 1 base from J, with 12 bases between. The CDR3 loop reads CASSLRGSVSYNEQFF. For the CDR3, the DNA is TGTGCCAGCAGCTTACGGGGGAGCGTTTCCTACAATGAGCAGTTCTTC.

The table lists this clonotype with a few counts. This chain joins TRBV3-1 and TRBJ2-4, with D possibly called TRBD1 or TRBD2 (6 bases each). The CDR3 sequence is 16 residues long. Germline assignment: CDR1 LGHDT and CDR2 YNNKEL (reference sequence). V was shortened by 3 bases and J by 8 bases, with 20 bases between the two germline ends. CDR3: CASSHGGGAGGDIQYF. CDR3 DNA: TGTGCCAGCAGCCACGGAGGGGGAGCAGGCGGAGACATTCAGTACTTC.

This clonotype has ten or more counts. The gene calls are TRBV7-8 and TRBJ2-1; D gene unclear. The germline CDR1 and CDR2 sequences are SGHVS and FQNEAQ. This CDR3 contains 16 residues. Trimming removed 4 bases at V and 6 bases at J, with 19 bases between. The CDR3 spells CASSSPIFLPGNEQFF. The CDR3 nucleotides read TGTGCCAGCAGCTCTCCCATCTTTCTCCCGGGCAATGAGCAGTTCTTC.

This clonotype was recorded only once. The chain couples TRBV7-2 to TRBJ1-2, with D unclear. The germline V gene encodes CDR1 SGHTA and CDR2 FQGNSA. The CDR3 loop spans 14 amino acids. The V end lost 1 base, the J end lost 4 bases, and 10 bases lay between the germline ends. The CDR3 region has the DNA TGTGCCAGCAGCTTAGGCAGCCTTGCCTATGGCTACACCTTC. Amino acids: CASSLGSLAYGYTF.

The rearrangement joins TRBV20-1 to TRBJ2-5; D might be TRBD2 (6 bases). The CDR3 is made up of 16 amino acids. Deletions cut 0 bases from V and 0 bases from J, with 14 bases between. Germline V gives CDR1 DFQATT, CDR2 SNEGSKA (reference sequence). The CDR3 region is CSARDIQRANQETQYF. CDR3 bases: TGCAGTGCTAGAGATATTCAGCGGGCCAACCAAGAGACCCAGTACTTC.

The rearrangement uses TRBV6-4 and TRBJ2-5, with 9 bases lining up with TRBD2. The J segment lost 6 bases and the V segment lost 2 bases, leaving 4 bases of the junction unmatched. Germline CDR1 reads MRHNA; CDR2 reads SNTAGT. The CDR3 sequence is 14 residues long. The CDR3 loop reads CASSDGGGAKTQYF. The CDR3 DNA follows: TGTGCCAGCAGTGACGGCGGGGGGGCGAAGACCCAGTACTTC.

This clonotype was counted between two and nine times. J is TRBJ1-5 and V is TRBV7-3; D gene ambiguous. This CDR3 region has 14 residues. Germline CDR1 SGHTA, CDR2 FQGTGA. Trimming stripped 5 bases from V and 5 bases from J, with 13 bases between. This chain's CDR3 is CASSLVTNDQPQHF. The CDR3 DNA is TGTGCCAGCAGCCTCGTAACCAACGATCAGCCCCAGCATTTT.

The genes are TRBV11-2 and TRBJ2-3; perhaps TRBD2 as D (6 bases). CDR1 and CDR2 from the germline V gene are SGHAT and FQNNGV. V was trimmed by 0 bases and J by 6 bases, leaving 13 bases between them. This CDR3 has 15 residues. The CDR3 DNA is TGTGCCAGCAGCTTAGAGCGACTAGGCATGGATACGCAGTATTTT. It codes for CASSLERLGMDTQYF. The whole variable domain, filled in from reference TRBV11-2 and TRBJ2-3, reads EAGVAQSPRYKIIEKRQSVAFWCNPISGHATLYWYQQILGQGPKLLIQFQNNGVVDDSQLPKDRFSAERLKGVDSTLKIQPAKLEDSAVYLCASSLERLGMDTQYFGPGTRLTVL.

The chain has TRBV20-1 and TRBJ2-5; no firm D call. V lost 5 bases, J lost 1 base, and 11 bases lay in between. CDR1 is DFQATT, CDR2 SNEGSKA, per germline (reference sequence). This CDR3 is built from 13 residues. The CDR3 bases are TGCAGTGCTGCTCCCGGGCCCCAAGAGACCCAGTACTTC. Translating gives CSAAPGPQETQYF.

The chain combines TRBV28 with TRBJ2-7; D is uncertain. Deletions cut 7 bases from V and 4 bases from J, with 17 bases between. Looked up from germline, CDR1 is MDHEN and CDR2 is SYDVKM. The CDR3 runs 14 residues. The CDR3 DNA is TGTGCCAGCACTCATCGCTTTCCCGATTACGAGCAGTACTTC. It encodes CASTHRFPDYEQYF.

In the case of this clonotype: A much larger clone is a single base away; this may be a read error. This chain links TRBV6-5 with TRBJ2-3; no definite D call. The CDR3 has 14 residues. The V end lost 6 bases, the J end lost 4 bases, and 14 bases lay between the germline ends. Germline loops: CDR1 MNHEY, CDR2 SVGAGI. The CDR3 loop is CASRRRATPDTQYF. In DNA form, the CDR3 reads TGTGCCAGCAGAAGACGGGCGACTCCAGATACGCAGTATTTT.

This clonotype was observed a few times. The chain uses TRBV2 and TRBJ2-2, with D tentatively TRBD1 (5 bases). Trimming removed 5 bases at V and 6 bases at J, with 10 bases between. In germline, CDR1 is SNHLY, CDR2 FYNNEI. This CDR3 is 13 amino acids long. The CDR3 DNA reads TGTGCCAGCAGTACAGGTCGTCCCGGGGAGCTGTTTTTT. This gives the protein CASSTGRPGELFF.

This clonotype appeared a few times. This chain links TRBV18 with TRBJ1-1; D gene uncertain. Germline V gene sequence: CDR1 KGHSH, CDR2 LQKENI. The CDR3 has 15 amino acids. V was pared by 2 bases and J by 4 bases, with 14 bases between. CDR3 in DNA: TGTGCCAGCTCACCATATCGGGAAGAGGGCACTGAAGCTTTCTTT. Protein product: CASSPYREEGTEAFF.

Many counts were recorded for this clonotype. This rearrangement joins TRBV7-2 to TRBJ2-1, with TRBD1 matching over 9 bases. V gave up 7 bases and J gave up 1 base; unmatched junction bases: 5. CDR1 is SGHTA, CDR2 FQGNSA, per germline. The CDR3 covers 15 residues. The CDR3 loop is CASTSDRGSYNEQFF. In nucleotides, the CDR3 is TGTGCCAGCACCTCAGACAGGGGGTCCTACAATGAGCAGTTCTTC.

This CDR3 is CASHGTSTETQYF. The CDR3 nucleotides are TGTGCCAGCCACGGGACTAGCACAGAGACCCAGTACTTC. The rearrangement joins TRBV2 to TRBJ2-5; TRBD2 agrees at 9 bases. Germline CDR1 reads SNHLY; CDR2 reads FYNNEI. V shed 8 bases and J 4 bases; nucleotides not matched to a gene: 5. This CDR3 has 13 amino acids. The whole variable domain, filled in from reference TRBV2 and TRBJ2-5, reads EPEVTQTPSHQVTQMGQEVILRCVPISNHLYFYWYRQILGQKVEFLVSFYNNEISEKSEIFDDQFSVERPDGSNFTLKIRSTKLEDSAMYFCASHGTSTETQYFGPGTRLLVL.

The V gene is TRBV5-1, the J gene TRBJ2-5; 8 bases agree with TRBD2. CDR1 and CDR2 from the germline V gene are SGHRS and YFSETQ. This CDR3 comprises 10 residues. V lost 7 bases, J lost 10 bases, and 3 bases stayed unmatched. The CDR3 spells CASFSGGQYF. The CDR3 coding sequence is TGCGCCAGCTTCAGCGGGGGCCAGTACTTC.

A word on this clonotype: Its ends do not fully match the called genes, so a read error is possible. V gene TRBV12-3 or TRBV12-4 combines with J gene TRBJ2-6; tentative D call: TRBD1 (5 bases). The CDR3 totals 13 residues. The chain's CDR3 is CASSTSGANVPTF. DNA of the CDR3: TGTGCCAGCAGTACTTCTGGGGCCAACGTCCCGACTTTC.

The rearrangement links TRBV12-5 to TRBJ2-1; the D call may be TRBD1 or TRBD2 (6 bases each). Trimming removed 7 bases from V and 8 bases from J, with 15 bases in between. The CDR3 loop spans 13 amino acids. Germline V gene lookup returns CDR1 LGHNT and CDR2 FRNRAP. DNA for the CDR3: TGTGCTAGTGCCCAGGGGACTTACGATGAGCAGTTCTTC. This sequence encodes CASAQGTYDEQFF.

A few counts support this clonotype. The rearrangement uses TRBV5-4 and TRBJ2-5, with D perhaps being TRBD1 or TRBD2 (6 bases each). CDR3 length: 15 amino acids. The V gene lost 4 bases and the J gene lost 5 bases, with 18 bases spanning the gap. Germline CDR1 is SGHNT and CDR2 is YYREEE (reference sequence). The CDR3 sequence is CASSPTEGGGETQYF. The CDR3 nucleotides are TGTGCCAGCAGCCCGACGGAGGGGGGCGGGGAGACCCAGTACTTC.

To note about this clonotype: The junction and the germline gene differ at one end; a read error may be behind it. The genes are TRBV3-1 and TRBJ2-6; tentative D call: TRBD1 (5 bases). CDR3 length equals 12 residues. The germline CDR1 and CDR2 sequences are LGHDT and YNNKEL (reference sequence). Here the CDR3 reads CASSYGANVQTF. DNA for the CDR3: TGTGCCAGCAGCTATGGGGCCAACGTCCAGACTTTC.

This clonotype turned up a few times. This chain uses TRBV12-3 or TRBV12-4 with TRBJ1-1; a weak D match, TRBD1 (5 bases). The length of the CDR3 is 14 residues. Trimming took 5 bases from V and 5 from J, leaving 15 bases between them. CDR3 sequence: CASSLTKGNTEAFF. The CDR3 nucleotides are TGTGCCAGCAGTCTTACAAAGGGGAATACTGAAGCTTTCTTT.

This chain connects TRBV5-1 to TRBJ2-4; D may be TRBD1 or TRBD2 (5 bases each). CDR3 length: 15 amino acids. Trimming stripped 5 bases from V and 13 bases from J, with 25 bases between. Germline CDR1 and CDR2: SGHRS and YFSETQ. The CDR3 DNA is TGCGCCAGCAGGAGGGGCCCTCCGAGCACCGATACGCAGTACTTC. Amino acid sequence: CASRRGPPSTDTQYF.

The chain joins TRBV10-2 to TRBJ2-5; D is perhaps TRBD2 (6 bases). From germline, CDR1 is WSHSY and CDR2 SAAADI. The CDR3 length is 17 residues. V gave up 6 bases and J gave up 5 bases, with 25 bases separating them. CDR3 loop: CASSPGTYSSPRETQYF. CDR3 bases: TGCGCCAGCAGCCCTGGGACTTATTCGAGCCCGCGGGAGACCCAGTACTTC.

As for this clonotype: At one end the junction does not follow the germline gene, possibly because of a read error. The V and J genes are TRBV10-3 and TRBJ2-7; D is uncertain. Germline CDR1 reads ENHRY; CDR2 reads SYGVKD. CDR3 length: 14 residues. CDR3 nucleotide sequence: TGTGCCATCAGTGAAGGGCTCAGCTCCTGCGAGCAGTACTTC. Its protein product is CAISEGLSSCEQYF.

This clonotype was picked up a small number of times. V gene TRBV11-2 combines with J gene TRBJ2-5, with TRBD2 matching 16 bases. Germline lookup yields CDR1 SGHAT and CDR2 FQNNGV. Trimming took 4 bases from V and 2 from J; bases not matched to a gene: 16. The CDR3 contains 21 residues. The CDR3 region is CASSSPPGTSGRGSTQETQYF. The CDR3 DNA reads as TGTGCCAGCAGCTCCCCTCCCGGGACTAGCGGGAGGGGGTCTACGCAAGAGACCCAGTACTTC.

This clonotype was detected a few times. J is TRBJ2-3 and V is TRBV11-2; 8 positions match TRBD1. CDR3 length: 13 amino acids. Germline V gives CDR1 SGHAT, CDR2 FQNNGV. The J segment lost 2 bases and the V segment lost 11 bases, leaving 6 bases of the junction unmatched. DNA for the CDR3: TGTGCCGAACGTCAGGGGGCCACAGATACGCAGTATTTT. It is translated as CAERQGATDTQYF.

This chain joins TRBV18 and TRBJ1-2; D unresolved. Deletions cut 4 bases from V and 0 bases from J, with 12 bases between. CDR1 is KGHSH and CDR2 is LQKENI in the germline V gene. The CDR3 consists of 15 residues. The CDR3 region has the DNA TGTGCCAGCTCACAGCAAGGCACCCCTAACTATGGCTACACCTTC. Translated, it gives CASSQQGTPNYGYTF. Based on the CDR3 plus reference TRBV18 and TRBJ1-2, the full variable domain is NAGVMQNPRHLVRRRGQEARLRCSPMKGHSHVYWYRQLPEEGLKFMVYLQKENIIDESGMPKERFSAEFPKEGPSILRIQQVVRGDSAAYFCASSQQGTPNYGYTFGSGTRLTVV.

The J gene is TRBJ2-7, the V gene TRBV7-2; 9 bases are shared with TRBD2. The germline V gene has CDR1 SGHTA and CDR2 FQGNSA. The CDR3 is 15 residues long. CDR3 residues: CVSSLDSGSGYEQYV. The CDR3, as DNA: TGTGTCAGCAGCTTAGATAGCGGGAGTGGGTACGAGCAGTACGTC.

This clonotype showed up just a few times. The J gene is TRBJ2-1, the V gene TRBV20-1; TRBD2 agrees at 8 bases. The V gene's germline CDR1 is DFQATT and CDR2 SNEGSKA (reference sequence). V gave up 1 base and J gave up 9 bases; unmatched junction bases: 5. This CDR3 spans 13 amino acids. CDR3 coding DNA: TGCAGTGCTAGAGCGGGAGGGCCGGTTGAGCAGTTCTTC. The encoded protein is CSARAGGPVEQFF.